What follows are 16 T cell receptor beta chains derived from one specimen sequenced in a study of T-cell memory formation after mild COVID-19. TCRdb analysed the 5' RACE reads with MiXCR anew, one entry per CDR3 protein. The sample has approximately 440,000 distinct CDR3 sequences; around 20% are singletons. Sequenced: PBMCs or a T cell subset sorted from them (not recorded which). The receptors stem from an adult woman who had mild COVID-19 (a few samples of this study predate the infection). Cell type and time point are not known.

The rearrangement links TRBV20-1 to TRBJ2-3, with 9 positions matching TRBD1. There are 14 residues in the CDR3. The ends lost 6 bases at V and 2 bases at J; junction bases unmatched: 6. Germline V gene data show CDR1 as DFQATT and CDR2 as SNEGSKA (reference sequence). The DNA of the CDR3 is TGCAGTGCCCCGACAGGGGGGAACACAGATACGCAGTATTTT. Amino acids: CSAPTGGNTDTQYF.

The chain employs TRBV15 and TRBJ2-5, with 8 bases identical to TRBD2. Germline CDR1 is LNHNV and CDR2 is YYDKDF (reference sequence). This CDR3 has 16 amino acids. V shed 5 bases, J shed 0 bases, and the junction held 8 bases outside the gene matches. The CDR3 bases are TGTGCCACCAGCTCCGATAGCGGGGAGTACCAAGAGACCCAGTACTTC. It codes for CATSSDSGEYQETQYF.

This clonotype was picked up a small number of times. The chain couples TRBV3-1 to TRBJ2-2; D is unclear. This CDR3 is built from 13 residues. Trimming took 2 bases from V and 4 from J, leaving 5 bases between them. Per germline, CDR1 LGHDT and CDR2 YNNKEL (reference sequence). CDR3 region: CASSQRSTGELFF. The DNA of the CDR3 is TGTGCCAGCAGCCAACGGTCCACCGGGGAGCTGTTTTTT.

Points on this clonotype: At one of its ends the junction is not consistent with the germline gene, which may arise from a read error. The rearrangement uses TRBV7-7 and TRBJ2-1; D gene uncertain. Germline V lookup: CDR1 SSHAT, CDR2 FNYEAQ (reference sequence). There are 12 residues in the CDR3. The CDR3 DNA is TGTGCTAGCAGCTTATCATGGGCAGAGCAGTTCTTC. Its protein product is CASSLSWAEQFF.

The chain combines TRBV5-1 with TRBJ1-3; D may be TRBD1 (6 bases). The CDR3 runs to 17 residues. Germline V gene data show CDR1 as SGHRS and CDR2 as YFSETQ. Between the trimmed V and J ends, which lost 0 bases and 3 bases, there was a span of 16 bases. In DNA, the CDR3 is TGCGCCAGCAGCTTGGAGGGCCCGACAGGAGATGGAAACACCATATATTTT. Translated: CASSLEGPTGDGNTIYF. Complete variable domain (other parts from reference TRBV5-1 and TRBJ1-3): KAGVTQTPRYLIKTRGQQVTLSCSPISGHRSVSWYQQTPGQGLQFLFEYFSETQRNKGNFPGRFSGRQFSNSRSEMNVSTLELGDSALYLCASSLEGPTGDGNTIYFGEGSWLTVV.

The J gene is TRBJ2-7, the V gene TRBV5-1; weak D call: TRBD2 (5 bases). Germline assignment: CDR1 SGHRS and CDR2 YFSETQ. The CDR3 covers 15 residues. Trimming shortened V by 1 base and J by 0 bases, and 11 bases separated the two germline ends. Written as DNA, the CDR3 is TGCGCCAGCAGCTTGAGCGGTACGGCCTCCTACGAGCAGTACTTC. This translates into CASSLSGTASYEQYF.

This clonotype came up a few times. The chain links TRBV6-5 to TRBJ1-1; D is possibly TRBD1 (5 bases). Trimming took 4 bases from V and 0 from J, leaving 21 bases between them. Germline V gene data show CDR1 as MNHEY and CDR2 as SVGAGI. This CDR3 region has 18 residues. The CDR3 nucleotides are TGTGCCAGCAGTTCGGAGGACAAGTACCGGACCATGAACACTGAAGCTTTCTTT. Translating it yields CASSSEDKYRTMNTEAFF.

This chain uses TRBV29-1 with TRBJ2-1, with a tentative D call TRBD2 (6 bases). CDR3 size: 14 residues. Germline V lookup: CDR1 SQVTM, CDR2 ANQGSEA. Trimming removed 4 bases at V and 0 bases at J, with 10 bases between. Here the CDR3 reads CSVAAGGSYNEQFF. The CDR3 nucleotides are TGCAGCGTTGCCGCCGGGGGCTCCTACAATGAGCAGTTCTTC.

This clonotype occurred a few times. This chain links TRBV30 with TRBJ2-5; D is possibly TRBD1 or TRBD2 (5 bases each). The V end was cut by 0 bases, the J end by 0 bases, with 11 bases between. There are 15 residues in the CDR3. The germline CDR1 and CDR2 sequences are GTSNPN and SVGIG (reference sequence). The CDR3 here is CAWSVGQGDQETQYF. The CDR3 bases are TGTGCCTGGAGTGTAGGGCAGGGAGACCAAGAGACCCAGTACTTC.

The rearrangement uses TRBV9 and TRBJ1-2; no firm D call. The CDR3 covers 15 residues. The V end lost 0 bases, the J end lost 5 bases, and 14 bases lay between the germline ends. The germline gives CDR1 SGDLS, CDR2 YYNGEE. CDR3 DNA: TGTGCCAGCAGCGTAGGTGTTGCCACCTTGTATGGCTACACCTTC. It encodes CASSVGVATLYGYTF.

This clonotype was seen a few times. The chain employs TRBV7-2 and TRBJ1-2; D is perhaps TRBD1 (5 bases). CDR1 is SGHTA and CDR2 is FQGNSA in the germline V gene. This CDR3 is built from 15 residues. The germline V and J ends were trimmed by 6 bases and 6 bases, with 20 bases remaining between them. CDR3 DNA sequence: TGTGCCAGCAGGGGTGGGGGTACAGGATATAATGGCTACACCTTC. It translates to CASRGGGTGYNGYTF.

The chain links TRBV25-1 to TRBJ1-1; no clear D. V lost 5 bases and J 7 bases, leaving 8 bases between the germline ends. The germline CDR1 and CDR2 sequences are MGHDK and SYGVNS. There are 11 residues in the CDR3. The CDR3 nucleotides read TGTGCCAGCAGTTGGTCTTATGAAGCTTTCTTT. Its translation is CASSWSYEAFF.

This clonotype showed up just a few times. The rearrangement joins TRBV6-6 to TRBJ1-3; tentative D call: TRBD1 (6 bases). Looked up from germline, CDR1 is MNHNY and CDR2 is SVGAGI (reference sequence). Trimming removed 2 bases at V and 1 base at J, with 12 bases between. CDR3 length: 16 amino acids. This CDR3 is CASSYGQLSSGNTIYF. The DNA of the CDR3 is TGTGCCAGCAGTTACGGACAGCTCTCGTCTGGAAACACCATATATTTT.

CDR3 in DNA: TGCAGCGTTGCTTGGGGGGCAGGAACCAATGAGCAGTTCTTC. Translating gives CSVAWGAGTNEQFF. This chain links TRBV29-1 with TRBJ2-1; possibly TRBD1 or TRBD2 for D (6 bases each). The germline V and J ends were trimmed by 4 bases and 6 bases, with 16 bases remaining between them. Germline V gene lookup returns CDR1 SQVTM and CDR2 ANQGSEA. The CDR3 totals 14 residues.

The table lists this clonotype with a few counts. The chain has TRBV6-2 or TRBV6-3 and TRBJ2-7, with 8 bases that match TRBD2. After removal of 6 bases from V and 7 bases from J, the junction contained 11 bases not matched to a gene. Germline assignment: CDR1 MNHEY and CDR2 SVGEGT. CDR3 length: 14 residues. The chain's CDR3 is CASSRAGVMEEQYF. Here the CDR3 DNA reads TGTGCCAGCAGCCGAGCGGGAGTGATGGAAGAGCAGTACTTC.

The chain carries TRBV12-3 or TRBV12-4 and TRBJ1-1, with TRBD1 as a possible D gene (5 bases). The V end lost 4 bases, the J end lost 5 bases, and 17 bases lay between the germline ends. This CDR3 is built from 15 residues. The CDR3 protein is CASSSKGPSGTEAFF. As DNA, the CDR3 is TGTGCCAGCAGTTCGAAGGGACCGTCGGGGACTGAAGCTTTCTTT.